The 25 T cell receptor beta chains in this list originate from one sample, sequenced in a study of beta chain features in type 1 diabetes. Expressed TCRB transcripts were sequenced because the entire RNA isolate underwent reverse transcription. Data came from immunoSEQ multiplex PCR; TCRdb stores just in-frame clones and leaves some out. Altogether approximately 120,000 clones are present, 30% to 50% being singletons, with the ten largest covering approximately 0.065%. The sample consisted of stem cell memory CD4+ T cells from blood. The receptor source for this set is a woman younger than 35 in good health.

This sequence joins TRBV10-3 and TRBJ2-7; TRBD1 matches 10 bases. The J segment lost 4 bases and the V segment lost 3 bases, leaving 6 bases of the junction unmatched. Germline V gene data show CDR1 as ENHRY and CDR2 as SYGVKD. The CDR3 has 15 amino acids. The chain's CDR3 is CAISDTGQGIYEQYF. CDR3 DNA sequence: TGTGCCATCAGTGATACGGGACAGGGGATTTACGAGCAGTACTTC.

This clone was observed a single time. CDR3 protein: CASSRQAGGSGYTF. The DNA for the CDR3 is TGTGCCAGCAGTCGACAGGCTGGGGGATCTGGCTACACCTTC. V gene TRBV2 combines with J gene TRBJ1-2, with D possibly matching TRBD1 (6 bases). From germline, CDR1 is SNHLY and CDR2 FYNNEI. The germline V and J ends were trimmed by 5 bases and 7 bases, with 17 bases remaining between them. The CDR3 length is 14 residues.

The V call is TRBV29-1, the J call TRBJ1-2; TRBD1 might be the D (5 bases). Deletions cut 5 bases from V and 11 bases from J, with 15 bases between. The germline V gene has CDR1 SQVTM and CDR2 ANQGSEA. The CDR3 totals 11 residues. CDR3 DNA: TGCAGCGTTATACAGGAGATCTTTTACACCTTC. It is translated as CSVIQEIFYTF. The full variable domain, completed using reference TRBV29-1 and TRBJ1-2, is SAVISQKPSRDICQRGTSLTIQCQVDSQVTMMFWYRQQPGQSLTLIATANQGSEATYESGFVIDKFPISRPNLTFSTLTVSNMSPEDSSIYLCSVIQEIFYTFGSGTRLTVV.

In this sample, this clone turned up a few times. The genes are TRBV7-9 and TRBJ2-1; the match to TRBD2 covers 13 bases. In germline, CDR1 is SEHNR, CDR2 FQNEAQ (reference sequence). The V segment lost 8 bases and the J segment 10 bases; nucleotides outside the gene matches: 5. The CDR3 covers 13 residues. The CDR3 loop is CASGKGLAGEQFF. The CDR3 region has the DNA TGTGCCAGCGGCAAGGGACTAGCGGGAGAGCAGTTCTTC.

In its sample, this clone was seen a few times. This chain's CDR3 is CASITGGTEAFF. CDR3 DNA: TGTGCCAGCATAACAGGGGGCACTGAAGCTTTCTTT. This chain joins TRBV28 and TRBJ1-1, with 8 bases identical to TRBD1. This CDR3 is built from 12 residues. With 7 bases clipped from V and 4 bases from J, the junction kept 2 bases outside the gene matches. CDR1 is MDHEN, CDR2 SYDVKM, per germline.

This clone occurred a few times. The chain uses TRBV7-9 and TRBJ2-2, with no clear D. Deletions cut 3 bases from V and 8 bases from J, with 7 bases between. Germline-derived CDR1 and CDR2 are SEHNR and FQNEAQ (reference sequence). The CDR3 has 12 amino acids. This chain's CDR3 is CASSFQVGELFF. CDR3 nucleotides: TGTGCCAGCAGCTTCCAGGTGGGGGAGCTGTTTTTT.

The chain has TRBV28 and TRBJ2-7; 8 bases match TRBD1. Germline V gene data show CDR1 as MDHEN and CDR2 as SYDVKM. CDR3 length: 15 residues. With 0 bases clipped from V and 4 bases from J, the junction kept 5 bases outside the gene matches. The CDR3 sequence: CASSLWGRGLYEQYF. CDR3 in DNA: TGTGCCAGCAGTTTATGGGGCAGGGGGCTGTACGAGCAGTACTTC.

This sequence joins TRBV28 and TRBJ1-2; D call uncertain. CDR3 size: 12 residues. The V and J ends lost 5 bases and 7 bases respectively, with 11 bases between them. The V gene's germline CDR1 is MDHEN and CDR2 SYDVKM. DNA for the CDR3: TGTGCCAGCAGTCTGACTGAGGGTGGCTACACCTTC. Residues: CASSLTEGGYTF.

This chain joins TRBV18 and TRBJ2-3; perhaps TRBD2 as D (5 bases). The V gene lost 3 bases and the J gene lost 6 bases, with 19 bases spanning the gap. CDR3 size: 16 residues. Germline V gene lookup returns CDR1 KGHSH and CDR2 LQKENI. This CDR3 reads CASSPYERTPADTQYF. In DNA form, the CDR3 reads TGTGCCAGCTCACCGTATGAGAGGACTCCCGCTGATACGCAGTATTTT.

The rearrangement links TRBV29-1 to TRBJ1-1; no reliable D call. CDR1 is SQVTM, CDR2 ANQGSEA, per germline. The CDR3 contains 13 residues. With 4 bases removed from V and 2 bases from J, the gap between germline ends came to 11 bases. The CDR3 reads CSVVSVLNTEAFF. The DNA for the CDR3 is TGCAGCGTTGTAAGCGTCCTCAACACTGAAGCTTTCTTT.

This clone was picked up a small number of times. V usage is TRBV10-3 and J usage is TRBJ2-7, with D maybe TRBD2 (5 bases). CDR3 size: 15 residues. Trimming left V 0 bases short and J 0 bases short, with 9 bases between. CDR1 ENHRY and CDR2 SYGVKD come from the germline V gene. The CDR3 is CAISESGVNSYEQYF. The CDR3 bases are TGTGCCATCAGTGAGTCGGGAGTGAACTCCTACGAGCAGTACTTC.

The chain carries TRBV6-1 and TRBJ2-5; weak D call: TRBD2 (6 bases). The CDR3 runs to 14 residues. V lost 5 bases and J 0 bases, leaving 10 bases between the germline ends. Germline CDR1 and CDR2: MNHNS and SASEGT. The CDR3 reads CASSRGGNQETQYF. Here the CDR3 DNA reads TGTGCCAGCAGTCGCGGAGGGAACCAAGAGACCCAGTACTTC.

This clone was found a few times. The V call is TRBV27, the J call TRBJ1-3; D is undetermined. V was pared by 5 bases and J by 4 bases, with 12 bases between. This CDR3 contains 14 residues. Germline CDR1 MNHEY, CDR2 SMNVEV (reference sequence). The CDR3: CASSPGTRGNTIYF. The CDR3 region has the DNA TGTGCCAGCAGTCCGGGAACGAGAGGAAACACCATATATTTT.

V gene TRBV19 combines with J gene TRBJ1-2, with unresolved D. The CDR3 spans 13 residues. Trimming shortened V by 5 bases and J by 3 bases, and 10 bases separated the two germline ends. In germline, CDR1 is LNHDA, CDR2 SQIVND (reference sequence). In DNA, the CDR3 is TGTGCCAGTAGTCCGAGGTTGGACTATGGCTACACCTTC. Amino acid sequence: CASSPRLDYGYTF.

This chain uses TRBV2 with TRBJ1-5; D not certain. The CDR3 covers 14 residues. Germline lookup yields CDR1 SNHLY and CDR2 FYNNEI. V gave up 5 bases and J gave up 5 bases, with 13 bases separating them. The CDR3 region is CASSRRGDDQPQHF. The DNA for the CDR3 is TGTGCCAGCAGTAGACGGGGAGATGATCAGCCCCAGCATTTT. Using reference TRBV2 and TRBJ1-5 for the parts outside the CDR3, the full variable domain is EPEVTQTPSHQVTQMGQEVILRCVPISNHLYFYWYRQILGQKVEFLVSFYNNEISEKSEIFDDQFSVERPDGSNFTLKIRSTKLEDSAMYFCASSRRGDDQPQHFGDGTRLSIL.

The V gene is TRBV7-3, the J gene TRBJ2-6, with a tentative D call TRBD2 (6 bases). Trimming took 2 bases from V and 1 from J, leaving 9 bases between them. Per germline, CDR1 SGHTA and CDR2 FQGTGA. This CDR3 has 16 amino acids. The CDR3, as DNA: TGTGCCAGCAGCTTACGGGAGTATTCTGGGGCCAACGTCCTGACTTTC. Translation gives CASSLREYSGANVLTF.

This clone has just a few counts. The J gene is TRBJ2-5, the V gene TRBV30; 10 positions agree with TRBD2. Germline CDR1 is GTSNPN and CDR2 is SVGIG (reference sequence). Trimming at V came to 3 bases and at J to 2 bases, leaving 12 bases not matched to a gene. This CDR3 comprises 17 residues. CDR3 residues: CAWRSSGRLGWQETQYF. The CDR3 DNA reads as TGTGCCTGGAGAAGTAGCGGGAGGCTAGGATGGCAAGAGACCCAGTACTTC. Full variable domain (missing parts from reference TRBV30 and TRBJ2-5): SQTIHQWPATLVQPVGSPLSLECTVEGTSNPNLYWYRQAAGRGLQLLFYSVGIGQISSEVPQNLSASRPQDRQFILSSKKLLLSDSGFYLCAWRSSGRLGWQETQYFGPGTRLLVL.

V usage is TRBV18 and J usage is TRBJ2-7, with a weak D call TRBD2 (5 bases). CDR3 length: 14 residues. Trimming cost V 5 bases and J 0 bases, with 11 bases left between them. Germline-derived CDR1 and CDR2 are KGHSH and LQKENI. DNA for the CDR3: TGTGCCAGCTCAGTCGCGGGCCCCTCCTACGAGCAGTACTTC. It specifies CASSVAGPSYEQYF.

The V and J genes are TRBV5-1 and TRBJ1-2, with D hard to call. Per the germline V gene, CDR1 is SGHRS and CDR2 is YFSETQ. CDR3 length: 13 amino acids. V was shortened by 1 base and J by 8 bases, with 12 bases between the two germline ends. The CDR3 reads CASSLSPALGYTF. Written as DNA, the CDR3 is TGCGCCAGCAGCTTGTCACCCGCGTTGGGCTACACCTTC.

A few counts support this clone. The genes are TRBV9 and TRBJ1-2; D is uncertain. Germline V CDR1 and CDR2: SGDLS, YYNGEE. The V gene lost 4 bases and the J gene lost 2 bases, with 9 bases spanning the gap. This CDR3 region has 13 residues. The chain's CDR3 is CASSLSGNYGYTF. The CDR3 nucleotides read TGTGCCAGCAGCCTCTCGGGGAACTATGGCTACACCTTC.

The chain employs TRBV15 and TRBJ2-7; 9 nucleotides align to TRBD1. The junction had 6 bases not matched to a gene; V was cut back by 0 bases and J by 3 bases. Germline V lookup: CDR1 LNHNV, CDR2 YYDKDF (reference sequence). This CDR3 has 16 amino acids. The CDR3, as DNA: TGTGCCACCAGCAGAGATCCAGGACAGGGGATCTACGAGCAGTACTTC. Translated, it gives CATSRDPGQGIYEQYF.

The chain is built from TRBV7-2 and TRBJ1-1; D ambiguous. The V gene's germline CDR1 is SGHTA and CDR2 FQGNSA. This CDR3 has 13 residues. Trimming took 1 base from V and 8 from J, leaving 11 bases between them. The CDR3, as DNA: TGTGCCAGCAGCTTAGACTCTCTATGGGAAGCTTTCTTT. As protein: CASSLDSLWEAFF.

V is TRBV4-1 and J is TRBJ2-3; 8 bases are shared with TRBD2. CDR1 and CDR2 (germline): MGHRA, YSYEKL. V gave up 4 bases and J gave up 2 bases; unmatched junction bases: 5. The CDR3 runs to 15 residues. The chain's CDR3 is CASSRSGTNTDTQYF. In nucleotides, the CDR3 is TGCGCCAGCAGCCGTAGCGGGACAAACACAGATACGCAGTATTTT.

The sample holds a few counts of this clone. This chain uses TRBV6-5 with TRBJ1-1; 7 bases map to TRBD1. The V gene's germline CDR1 is MNHEY and CDR2 SVGAGI. V gave up 7 bases and J gave up 3 bases; unmatched junction bases: 8. CDR3 length equals 14 residues. The CDR3 region has the DNA TGTGCCAGCACCCCGACAGGGAGGTACACTGAAGCTTTCTTT. The encoded protein is CASTPTGRYTEAFF.

This chain joins TRBV19 and TRBJ2-5; no definite D call. This CDR3 contains 11 residues. Germline CDR1 is LNHDA and CDR2 is SQIVND (reference sequence). Trimming shortened V by 6 bases and J by 5 bases, and 7 bases separated the two germline ends. CDR3 bases: TGTGCCAGTAGAAAAGCCGAGACCCAGTACTTC. This gives the protein CASRKAETQYF.